A selection of T cell receptor beta chains follows, all from one sample in a study of blood T cell repertoires in COVID-19. Measured with immunoSEQ multiplex PCR; TCRdb has only the in-frame clones, and not every one. The table shows under 300,000 clones, with around nine tenths occurring only once. What was sequenced was peripheral blood. These receptors were collected from a woman in her thirties or forties who had recovered from COVID-19. CDR3s include the opening cysteine and the closing phenylalanine or tryptophan. A D gene is named only where the DNA matches it firmly. A row's size may be missing; if present it is once, few, many or a size class.

clone_size j_call v_call d_call cdr3_nt cdr3_aa
once TRBJ2-4 TRBV6-5 NA TGTGCCAGCGGGAGGGGGGATAGGTGGGCGAACATTCAGTACTTC CASGRGDRWANIQYF
NA TRBJ2-3 TRBV2 TRBD2 TGTGCCAGCAGGGCCCTAGCGGGAGGCGGGACAGATACGCAGTATTTT CASRALAGGGTDTQYF
NA TRBJ1-1 TRBV5-4 TRBD1 TGTGCCAGCAGACCCCCGACAGGGTTTGGGGCCAACACTGAAGCTTTCTTT CASRPPTGFGANTEAFF
NA TRBJ1-1 TRBV7-9 NA TGTGCCAGCAGCACCTACGGTGAAGCTTTCTTT CASSTYGEAFF
NA TRBJ2-5 TRBV14 NA TGTGCCAGCAGCCAGGCTCTAGGTTACCAAGAGACCCAGTACTTC CASSQALGYQETQYF
NA TRBJ2-7 TRBV6-2/TRBV6-3 NA TGTGCCAGCAGTTACGGGGGGACGGATCTTACCAACGAGCAGTACTTC CASSYGGTDLTNEQYF
NA TRBJ2-1 TRBV4-3 TRBD2 TGCGCCAGCAGCCAAGAGAGCGCGACTAGCGACCGATACAATGAGCAGTTCTTC CASSQESATSDRYNEQFF
NA TRBJ1-5 TRBV21-1 NA TGTGCCAGCAGGATACAGGGGGCTCCAAATCAGCCCCAGCATTTT CASRIQGAPNQPQHF
NA TRBJ2-7 TRBV6-2/TRBV6-3 TRBD2 TGTGCCAGCAGTTACAGGGCTAGCGGGAGGGCCCCTCCCTACGAGCAGTACTTC CASSYRASGRAPPYEQYF
NA TRBJ1-1 TRBV5-1 NA TGCGCCAGCACACGCGGGGATGGGATGACTGAAGCTTTCTTT CASTRGDGMTEAFF
NA TRBJ2-3 TRBV10-3 TRBD2 TGTGCCATCAGTGAGGGACTAGCGGGAGGAAAAAACACAGATACGCAGTATTTT CAISEGLAGGKNTDTQYF